The 19 T cell receptor beta chains in this list originate from one sample, sequenced in a study of shared clonotypes between healthy human individuals. Sequenced by immunoSEQ multiplex PCR; TCRdb stores in-frame clones only, minus some. The table has 1.6 million or so clones, 98% seen once. Sequencing was performed on naive CD4+ T cells sorted from blood. Subset denoted: CD45RA+ positively selected. Receptors originate from a man between 25 and 39 years old in good health.

V usage is TRBV7-9 and J usage is TRBJ2-7; D is uncertain. This CDR3 is built from 17 residues. V was pared by 0 bases and J by 2 bases, with 17 bases between. From germline, CDR1 is SEHNR and CDR2 FQNEAQ (reference sequence). CDR3 sequence: CASSLARSPGLAYEQYF. The CDR3 coding sequence is TGTGCCAGCAGCTTAGCGCGTTCCCCGGGTCTAGCCTACGAGCAGTACTTC. Combining the CDR3 with reference TRBV7-9 and TRBJ2-7 gives the whole variable domain DTGVSQNPRHKITKRGQNVTFRCDPISEHNRLYWYRQTLGQGPEFLTYFQNEAQLEKSRLLSDRFSAERPKGSFSTLEIQRTEQGDSAMYLCASSLARSPGLAYEQYFGPGTRLTVT.

This chain joins TRBV5-1 and TRBJ1-5, with TRBD1 identical over 7 bases. The V segment lost 0 bases and the J segment 3 bases; nucleotides outside the gene matches: 3. This CDR3 region has 15 residues. CDR1 and CDR2 (germline): SGHRS, YFSETQ. The CDR3 DNA reads as TGCGCCAGCAGCTTGGGGACAGGATTCAATCAGCCCCAGCATTTT. Translated: CASSLGTGFNQPQHF. Based on the CDR3 plus reference TRBV5-1 and TRBJ1-5, the full variable domain is KAGVTQTPRYLIKTRGQQVTLSCSPISGHRSVSWYQQTPGQGLQFLFEYFSETQRNKGNFPGRFSGRQFSNSRSEMNVSTLELGDSALYLCASSLGTGFNQPQHFGDGTRLSIL.

The chain combines TRBV19 with TRBJ2-4, with TRBD1 identical over 8 bases. J gave up 8 bases and V 6 bases, and 12 bases lay outside the gene matches. CDR3 length equals 15 residues. Per germline, CDR1 LNHDA and CDR2 SQIVND (reference sequence). CDR3 coding DNA: TGTGCCAGTAGGACAGGGGCTTCGGGGTTTGACATTCAGTACTTC. Protein sequence: CASRTGASGFDIQYF.

The chain carries TRBV28 and TRBJ2-1, with 7 positions matching TRBD1. The CDR3 runs 16 residues. V lost 2 bases and J lost 4; bases outside the gene matches: 8. The germline V gene has CDR1 MDHEN and CDR2 SYDVKM. This CDR3 is CASSLPPGTAYNEQFF. In DNA form, the CDR3 reads TGTGCCAGCAGTTTACCCCCCGGGACAGCATACAATGAGCAGTTCTTC.

The chain joins TRBV11-2 to TRBJ2-5, with D possibly TRBD1 on 5 matching bases. Germline V gene sequence: CDR1 SGHAT, CDR2 FQNNGV. The CDR3 is 15 residues long. V lost 4 bases and J lost 0, with 12 bases in between. The CDR3 DNA sequence: TGTGCCAGCAGCTCAGACAGACTGTACCAAGAGACCCAGTACTTC. It encodes CASSSDRLYQETQYF.

This chain joins TRBV18 and TRBJ1-1; D not certain. CDR1 and CDR2 from the germline V gene are KGHSH and LQKENI. CDR3 length: 13 residues. Trimming removed 1 base from V and 7 bases from J, with 10 bases in between. In nucleotides, the CDR3 is TGTGCCAGCTCACCACGGAGCCGGGATGAAGCTTTCTTT. Residues: CASSPRSRDEAFF.

This chain connects TRBV27 to TRBJ1-1; 9 nucleotides line up with TRBD1. Germline V gene sequence: CDR1 MNHEY, CDR2 SMNVEV (reference sequence). V lost 3 bases and J lost 8; bases outside the gene matches: 10. The CDR3 consists of 15 residues. As DNA, the CDR3 is TGTGCCAGCAGTTTTGTGGGGGACAGGGCCAAAGAAGCTTTCTTT. Amino acid sequence: CASSFVGDRAKEAFF.

This chain joins TRBV28 and TRBJ1-2, with no clear D. The V gene's germline CDR1 is MDHEN and CDR2 SYDVKM. CDR3 length: 12 amino acids. The V end lost 6 bases, the J end lost 8 bases, and 13 bases lay between the germline ends. The CDR3, as DNA: TGTGCCAGCAGAAGTATAGGCTTCGGCTACACCTTC. Encoded protein: CASRSIGFGYTF.

With respect to this clone: Distinct nucleotide sequences in the sample also encode this CDR3. The J gene is TRBJ2-7, the V gene TRBV11-2; no reliable D call. The CDR3 covers 13 residues. Germline V gene lookup returns CDR1 SGHAT and CDR2 FQNNGV. V was shortened by 1 base and J by 0 bases, with 4 bases between the two germline ends. CDR3 residues: CASSLGRSYEQYF. For the CDR3, the DNA is TGTGCCAGCAGCTTAGGCCGCTCCTACGAGCAGTACTTC.

V and J are TRBV5-6 and TRBJ2-7; 16 bases line up with TRBD2. V was pared by 3 bases and J by 5 bases, with 8 bases of the junction left unmatched. The CDR3 extends over 17 amino acids. CDR1 is SGHDT and CDR2 is YYEEEE in the germline V gene. The CDR3 DNA follows: TGTGCCAGCAGCTCGGGACTAGCGGGAGGGGGCGCGGACGAGCAGTACTTC. It translates to CASSSGLAGGGADEQYF.

The V and J genes are TRBV13 and TRBJ2-2; 7 bases are shared with TRBD1. Germline values: CDR1 PRHDT, CDR2 FYEKMQ (reference sequence). The length of the CDR3 is 15 residues. The trim removed 5 bases at V and 2 bases at J, leaving 5 bases unmatched. The DNA of the CDR3 is TGTGCCAGCAGCCCAACAGGGGTCAACACCGGGGAGCTGTTTTTT. Residues: CASSPTGVNTGELFF.

The rearrangement links TRBV6-5 to TRBJ2-7; D gene unclear. CDR3 length equals 14 residues. Germline V gene lookup returns CDR1 MNHEY and CDR2 SVGAGI. V lost 6 bases and J lost 3, with 15 bases in between. In DNA, the CDR3 is TGTGCCAGCAGCTACCGACACCGAAACTACGAGCAGTACTTC. Its translation is CASSYRHRNYEQYF.

This clone was seen only once. The CDR3 DNA is TGTGCCAGCAGCTTAGCTGGGTATGGGGGCACTGAAGCTTTCTTT. This gives the protein CASSLAGYGGTEAFF. This chain joins TRBV7-2 and TRBJ1-1; tentatively, D is TRBD1 (5 bases). Germline loops: CDR1 SGHTA, CDR2 FQGNSA. Trimming took off 0 bases at V and 4 bases at J, with 12 bases between the two ends. The CDR3 totals 15 residues. The whole variable domain, remainder taken from reference TRBV7-2 and TRBJ1-1, is GAGVSQSPSNKVTEKGKDVELRCDPISGHTALYWYRQSLGQGLEFLIYFQGNSAPDKSGLPSDRFSAERTGGSVSTLTIQRTQQEDSAVYLCASSLAGYGGTEAFFGQGTRLTVV.

The rearrangement joins TRBV1 to TRBJ1-2; the table's D call, TRBD1, was not checked against the DNA. TRBV1 is described as a pseudogene. The CDR3 extends over 15 amino acids. CDR3 loop: CTSSLTNGTGYGYTF. The CDR3 DNA reads as TGCACCAGCAGTTTAACCAACGGGACAGGGTATGGCTACACCTTC.

This sequence joins TRBV11-2 and TRBJ1-2; no clear D gene. Between the trimmed V and J ends, which lost 1 base and 6 bases, there was a span of 6 bases. The CDR3 extends over 12 amino acids. Germline V lookup: CDR1 SGHAT, CDR2 FQNNGV. The CDR3 loop reads CASSLGHDGYTF. The CDR3 DNA sequence: TGTGCCAGCAGCTTAGGTCATGATGGCTACACCTTC. The whole variable domain, filled in from reference TRBV11-2 and TRBJ1-2, reads EAGVAQSPRYKIIEKRQSVAFWCNPISGHATLYWYQQILGQGPKLLIQFQNNGVVDDSQLPKDRFSAERLKGVDSTLKIQPAKLEDSAVYLCASSLGHDGYTFGSGTRLTVV.

The chain carries TRBV7-8 and TRBJ2-7, with D possibly being TRBD1 (9 bases). Trimming shortened V by 5 bases and J by 1 base, and 18 bases separated the two germline ends. CDR3 length: 16 residues. CDR1 and CDR2 (germline): SGHVS, FQNEAQ. CDR3 nucleotides: TGTGCCAGCAGCCCGGGGGGGACAGGGATTTCCTACGAGCAGTACTTC. This encodes CASSPGGTGISYEQYF.

This sequence joins TRBV11-2 and TRBJ2-7; 13 nucleotides agree with TRBD2. Unmatched junction bases numbered 5, after V lost 5 bases and J lost 4 bases. This CDR3 is 15 amino acids long. CDR1 is SGHAT, CDR2 FQNNGV, per germline. The CDR3 protein is CASSPGLAGVYEQYF. The CDR3 DNA is TGTGCCAGCAGCCCCGGACTAGCGGGAGTGTACGAGCAGTACTTC.

The rearrangement uses TRBV28 and TRBJ2-1; the D gene is possibly TRBD2 (7 bases). Germline CDR1 MDHEN, CDR2 SYDVKM. Deletions cut 6 bases from V and 8 bases from J, with 20 bases between. The CDR3 spans 15 residues. The CDR3 nucleotides are TGTGCCAGCAGGCGGGGGCGCTTCGGTATCGATGAGCAGTTCTTC. Amino acid sequence: CASRRGRFGIDEQFF.

In regard to this clone: Other DNA variants within this sample encode the same CDR3. The chain uses TRBV4-1 and TRBJ2-1; D remains unclear. Per the germline V gene, CDR1 is MGHRA and CDR2 is YSYEKL. Deletions cut 1 base from V and 6 bases from J, with 7 bases between. This CDR3 spans 13 amino acids. CDR3 in amino acids: CASSQGPLNEQFF. The CDR3 DNA follows: TGCGCCAGCAGCCAAGGTCCACTCAATGAGCAGTTCTTC.